This passage covers 17 T cell receptor beta chains from one sample sequenced in a study of T cells after yellow fever vaccination. One entry per CDR3 protein, called by TCRdb with MiXCR from the 5' RACE reads. The sample comprises some 300,000 distinct CDR3 sequences, roughly 3.5% of which are singletons, and about a quarter rests with the top ten. Sample: PBMCs, taken on the day of the yellow fever booster vaccination. These receptors were obtained from a man aged 18 to 30 who received the YFV17D yellow fever vaccine.

The CDR3 reads CASSLVSRGQGVVYGYTF. The CDR3 DNA follows: TGTGCCAGCAGCTTAGTCTCCCGCGGACAGGGTGTCGTCTATGGCTACACCTTC. This sequence joins TRBV7-6 and TRBJ1-2; 8 bases align to TRBD1. CDR3 length equals 18 residues. Unmatched junction bases numbered 14, after V lost 1 base and J lost 4 bases. Per germline, CDR1 SGHVS and CDR2 FNYEAQ.

This clonotype turned up a few times. The chain links TRBV4-1 to TRBJ2-4, with D uncertain. The CDR3 contains 14 residues. Trimming took 0 bases from V and 0 from J, leaving 3 bases between them. Germline V CDR1 and CDR2: MGHRA, YSYEKL. CDR3 region: CASSQDLAKNIQYF. As DNA, the CDR3 is TGCGCCAGCAGCCAAGACTTAGCCAAAAACATTCAGTACTTC.

This clonotype was detected a few times. This chain links TRBV10-2 with TRBJ2-7; D remains unclear. Germline V lookup: CDR1 WSHSY, CDR2 SAAADI. The CDR3 has 11 amino acids. Trimming removed 8 bases from V and 1 base from J, with 6 bases in between. The CDR3 DNA reads TGCGCCAGCGCCGCGTCCTACGAGCAGTACGTC. Translated, it gives CASAASYEQYV.

Ten or more counts support this clonotype. The V and J genes are TRBV7-9 and TRBJ2-3; TRBD1 matches at 9 bases. This CDR3 is built from 15 residues. CDR1 SEHNR and CDR2 FQNEAQ come from the germline V gene (reference sequence). The junction had 8 bases not matched to a gene; V was cut back by 1 base and J by 9 bases. For the CDR3, the DNA is TGTGCCAGCAGCTTAGGTGGACAGGGGACCGGCACGCAGTATTTT. As protein: CASSLGGQGTGTQYF.

This clonotype was picked up many times. This chain links TRBV19 with TRBJ2-7; 10 nucleotides agree with TRBD1. Germline CDR1 LNHDA, CDR2 SQIVND (reference sequence). The V and J ends lost 5 bases and 3 bases, in that order; junction bases with no gene match: 4. The CDR3 extends over 14 amino acids. DNA of the CDR3: TGTGCCAGTAGTCGTGGACAGGGGGTCTACGAGCAGTACTTC. This codes for CASSRGQGVYEQYF.

This clonotype was recorded many times. This sequence joins TRBV11-2 and TRBJ1-1; the D is unclear. Trimming took 5 bases from V and 1 from J, leaving 14 bases between them. The CDR3 has 15 amino acids. Germline CDR1 SGHAT, CDR2 FQNNGV. CDR3 in DNA: TGTGCCAGCAGCCTCTACCATTCCCCGAACACTGAAGCTTTCTTT. Its protein product is CASSLYHSPNTEAFF.

This clonotype was seen only a few times. The CDR3 DNA reads as TGCGCCAGCAGCTTGGTACAGCTACGCTCTGGGGCCAACGTCCTGACTTTC. Protein: CASSLVQLRSGANVLTF. This chain joins TRBV5-1 and TRBJ2-6; D unresolved. CDR1 and CDR2 (germline): SGHRS, YFSETQ. The V end lost 0 bases, the J end lost 0 bases, and 10 bases lay between the germline ends. The CDR3 is 17 amino acids.

This clonotype was seen a handful of times. The V call is TRBV7-2, the J call TRBJ2-2, with TRBD2 matching 11 bases. The junction had 11 bases not matched to a gene; V was cut back by 1 base and J by 7 bases. In germline, CDR1 is SGHTA, CDR2 FQGNSA. The CDR3 sequence is 18 residues long. The CDR3 DNA is TGTGCCAGCAGCTTAGGGCTAGCGGGGGGCCCCTGGGGCGGGGAGCTGTTTTTT. Encoded protein: CASSLGLAGGPWGGELFF.

This clonotype was detected a few times. The rearrangement uses TRBV9 and TRBJ1-2; D ambiguous. Trimming left V 0 bases short and J 6 bases short, with 9 bases between. CDR1 and CDR2 (germline): SGDLS, YYNGEE. This CDR3 region has 13 residues. This CDR3 is CASSVVEGNGYTF. The CDR3 bases are TGTGCCAGCAGCGTAGTTGAGGGAAATGGCTACACCTTC.

This clonotype was seen ten or more times. This CDR3 is CASSYGTSLDEQFF. CDR3 in DNA: TGTGCCAGCAGTTACGGGACTAGCTTGGATGAGCAGTTCTTC. The chain couples TRBV6-2 or TRBV6-3 to TRBJ2-1; 9 bases are shared with TRBD2. Germline-derived CDR1 and CDR2 are MNHEY and SVGEGT. V was clipped by 2 bases and J by 8 bases; unmatched bases: 4. The CDR3 sequence is 14 residues long.

This clonotype was observed a handful of times. This CDR3 is CASQGTGAGRETQYF. In nucleotides, the CDR3 is TGTGCCAGCCAGGGGACGGGGGCCGGCAGAGAGACCCAGTACTTC. The V gene is TRBV6-5, the J gene TRBJ2-5; the D gene could be TRBD1 or TRBD2 (6 bases each). Germline loops: CDR1 MNHEY, CDR2 SVGAGI. Trimming pared 8 bases from V and 4 bases from J, leaving 20 bases between. This CDR3 comprises 15 residues.

This clonotype was observed many times. J is TRBJ2-7 and V is TRBV15; D may be TRBD1 (6 bases). Per the germline V gene, CDR1 is LNHNV and CDR2 is YYDKDF (reference sequence). The length of the CDR3 is 14 residues. The ends were cut back, 1 base at V and 5 bases at J, with 12 bases in the middle. This CDR3 reads CATSRVGRGHEQYF. In nucleotides, the CDR3 is TGTGCCACCAGCAGAGTCGGCAGGGGCCACGAGCAGTACTTC.

The chain recombines TRBV10-1 with TRBJ2-1, with 7 bases that match TRBD2. The CDR3 has 17 amino acids. Germline V gene lookup returns CDR1 WNHNN and CDR2 SYGVQD (reference sequence). V trimming: 3 bases; J trimming: 0 bases; junction bases outside the gene matches: 8. The CDR3 spells CASSDFLAVSSYNEQFF. As DNA, the CDR3 is TGCGCCAGCAGTGATTTCCTAGCGGTAAGCTCCTACAATGAGCAGTTCTTC.

This clonotype was counted ten times or more. This rearrangement joins TRBV15 to TRBJ1-5; D gene uncertain. The CDR3 has 13 residues. V was shortened by 0 bases and J by 6 bases, with 6 bases between the two germline ends. The germline CDR1 and CDR2 sequences are LNHNV and YYDKDF (reference sequence). CDR3 DNA sequence: TGTGCCACCAGCAGAGATTTTGGTCAGCCCCAGCATTTT. It encodes CATSRDFGQPQHF.

In its sample, this clonotype was seen a few times. The V gene is TRBV7-2, the J gene TRBJ2-5, with 10 bases fitting TRBD2. CDR3 length: 16 residues. Losses at the gene ends were 2 bases for V and 2 bases for J; bases not matched to a gene: 5. From germline, CDR1 is SGHTA and CDR2 FQGNSA. The CDR3 bases are TGTGCCAGCAGCTTACTAGCGGGGGCCTTGCAAGAGACCCAGTACTTC. The encoded protein is CASSLLAGALQETQYF.

This clonotype has a handful of counts. The V and J genes are TRBV11-2 and TRBJ1-2, with D possibly being TRBD1 (5 bases). From germline, CDR1 is SGHAT and CDR2 FQNNGV. V was cut by 2 bases and J by 2 bases, with 12 bases left in between. This CDR3 comprises 15 residues. CDR3 in amino acids: CASSLKREGNYGYTF. DNA for the CDR3: TGTGCCAGCAGCTTAAAACGGGAGGGGAACTATGGCTACACCTTC.

To note about this clonotype: This clone may be a read error of a much larger clone one base away. This sequence joins TRBV23-1 and TRBJ2-1; the D is unclear. With the DNA end fitting TRBJ2-7 better, the J assignment may be wrong. TRBV23-1 is reported as an ORF; its role is uncertain. The CDR3 extends over 14 amino acids. The CDR3: CASSQFEVYNEQYF. CDR3 DNA: TGCGCCAGCAGTCAATTCGAGGTCTACAATGAGCAGTACTTC.